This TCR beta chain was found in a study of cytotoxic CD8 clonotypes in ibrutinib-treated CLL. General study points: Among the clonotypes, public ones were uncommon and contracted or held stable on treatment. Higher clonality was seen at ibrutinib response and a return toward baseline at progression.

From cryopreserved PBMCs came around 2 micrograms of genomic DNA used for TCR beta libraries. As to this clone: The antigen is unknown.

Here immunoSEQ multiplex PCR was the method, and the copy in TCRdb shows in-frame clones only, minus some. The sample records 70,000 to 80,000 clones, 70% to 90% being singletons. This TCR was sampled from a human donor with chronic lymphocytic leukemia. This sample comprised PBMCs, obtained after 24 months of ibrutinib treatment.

In DNA form, the CDR3 reads TGTGCCAGCAGCGGCGGACTAGCGGGAGCCAATGAGCAGTTCTTC. Translated, it gives CASSGGLAGANEQFF. The chain joins TRBV5-4 to TRBJ2-1; TRBD2 matches at 13 bases. Per germline, CDR1 SGHNT and CDR2 YYREEE (reference sequence). Trimming cost V 4 bases and J 6 bases; bases outside gene matches: 4. The CDR3 consists of 15 residues.